A single sample gave rise to the 27 T cell receptor beta chains below, sequenced in a study of blood T cell repertoires in COVID-19. The assay was immunoSEQ multiplex PCR, and TCRdb's table has in-frame clones only and misses some. The data show 300,000 to 350,000 clones, 91% seen once. Sequencing was done on a sample of peripheral blood. The receptors derive from a woman younger than 35 who had recovered from COVID-19.

The rearrangement joins TRBV24-1 to TRBJ1-2; 9 bases fit TRBD1. CDR1 is KGHDR and CDR2 is SFDVKD in the germline V gene. V shed 6 bases and J 5 bases; nucleotides not matched to a gene: 6. There are 14 residues in the CDR3. The CDR3 is CATSQQGAEYGYTF. CDR3 DNA sequence: TGTGCCACCAGTCAACAGGGGGCGGAGTATGGCTACACCTTC.

The chain joins TRBV4-3 to TRBJ2-1; 10 positions match TRBD1. V lost 0 bases and J lost 10; bases outside the gene matches: 15. Germline CDR1 reads LGHNA; CDR2 reads YSLEER. The CDR3 contains 18 residues. CDR3 nucleotide sequence: TGCGCCAGCAGCCAAGATAAGCGGTGGAGACAGGGGGCCGGAGAGCAGTTCTTC. It encodes CASSQDKRWRQGAGEQFF.

In this sample, this clone turned up once. The V gene is TRBV5-1, the J gene TRBJ2-1, with a possible D match to TRBD1 (5 bases). Deletions cut 4 bases from V and 5 bases from J, with 19 bases between. The CDR3 runs 16 residues. Germline CDR1 reads SGHRS; CDR2 reads YFSETQ. The CDR3 protein is CASSPGANRRDNEQFF. The CDR3 nucleotides are TGCGCCAGCAGCCCTGGGGCTAACCGGAGAGACAATGAGCAGTTCTTC.

The gene calls are TRBV11-2 and TRBJ1-3, with D unclear. V shed 4 bases and J shed 4 bases, with 11 bases lying between them. Germline assignment: CDR1 SGHAT and CDR2 FQNNGV. The CDR3 is made up of 14 amino acids. The CDR3 bases are TGTGCCAGCAGCTCAGGTGTTCAGGGAAACACCATATATTTT. Its translation is CASSSGVQGNTIYF.

The chain has TRBV15 and TRBJ2-3; a possible D gene is TRBD2 (5 bases). This CDR3 comprises 15 residues. CDR1 and CDR2 (germline): LNHNV, YYDKDF (reference sequence). V was pared by 1 base and J by 4 bases, with 12 bases between. This chain's CDR3 is CATSRGTTRSDTQYF. CDR3 bases: TGTGCCACCAGCAGAGGCACCACTAGATCAGATACGCAGTATTTT.

The chain recombines TRBV6-2 or TRBV6-3 with TRBJ2-5, with TRBD1 identical over 8 bases. CDR1 and CDR2 from the germline V gene are MNHEY and SVGEGT. The CDR3 sequence is 15 residues long. Unmatched junction bases numbered 14, after V lost 7 bases and J lost 7 bases. This CDR3 reads CASTPIRTGSGTQYF. DNA of the CDR3: TGTGCCAGCACCCCCATTCGGACAGGGTCGGGGACCCAGTACTTC.

This chain joins TRBV5-1 and TRBJ1-1; D not certain. Per the germline V gene, CDR1 is SGHRS and CDR2 is YFSETQ. V was pared by 2 bases and J by 3 bases, with 11 bases between. There are 14 residues in the CDR3. The chain's CDR3 is CASSLRHWDTEAFF. In DNA, the CDR3 is TGCGCCAGCAGCTTAAGACACTGGGACACTGAAGCTTTCTTT.

The genes are TRBV20-1 and TRBJ2-5; 8 positions match TRBD1. This CDR3 is 14 amino acids long. Germline assignment: CDR1 DFQATT and CDR2 SNEGSKA (reference sequence). The V gene end was trimmed by 3 bases and the J gene end by 5 bases; junction bases not matched to a gene: 8. The CDR3 is CSASMTGVRETQYF. CDR3 DNA sequence: TGCAGTGCTAGTATGACAGGGGTACGGGAGACCCAGTACTTC.

The J gene is TRBJ2-2, the V gene TRBV7-9; D perhaps matches TRBD1 (6 bases). The V gene's germline CDR1 is SEHNR and CDR2 FQNEAQ (reference sequence). This CDR3 is 18 amino acids long. Trimming pared 0 bases from V and 0 bases from J, leaving 14 bases between. Written as DNA, the CDR3 is TGTGCCAGCAGCTTAGCGTACAGGGTGACAGCGAACACCGGGGAGCTGTTTTTT. It is translated as CASSLAYRVTANTGELFF.

The chain recombines TRBV6-5 with TRBJ2-5, with a possible D match to TRBD1 (5 bases). CDR3 length equals 12 residues. The germline CDR1 and CDR2 sequences are MNHEY and SVGAGI. With 5 bases removed from V and 5 bases from J, the gap between germline ends came to 9 bases. The CDR3 is CASSPSGETQYF. The CDR3, as DNA: TGTGCCAGCAGTCCCTCAGGGGAGACCCAGTACTTC.

This chain connects TRBV7-6 to TRBJ2-5; TRBD2 matches 14 bases. CDR1 is SGHVS, CDR2 FNYEAQ, per germline. J lost 5 bases, V lost 5 bases, and 7 bases had no gene match. The CDR3 consists of 16 residues. Here the CDR3 reads CASSRGLAGAGETQYF. In nucleotides, the CDR3 is TGTGCCAGCAGCCGGGGACTAGCGGGAGCAGGGGAGACCCAGTACTTC.

The rearrangement joins TRBV19 to TRBJ1-1; no reliable D call. Germline CDR1 LNHDA, CDR2 SQIVND (reference sequence). This CDR3 comprises 15 residues. The germline V and J ends were trimmed by 4 bases and 0 bases, with 12 bases remaining between them. CDR3 region: CASSSSPEMNTEAFF. The CDR3 nucleotides read TGTGCCAGTAGTAGTTCCCCCGAGATGAACACTGAAGCTTTCTTT. The whole variable domain, filled in from reference TRBV19 and TRBJ1-1, reads DGGITQSPKYLFRKEGQNVTLSCEQNLNHDAMYWYRQDPGQGLRLIYYSQIVNDFQKGDIAEGYSVSREKKESFPLTVTSAQKNPTAFYLCASSSSPEMNTEAFFGQGTRLTVV.

This sequence joins TRBV5-4 and TRBJ1-1; no reliable D call. The CDR3 runs 16 residues. Germline-derived CDR1 and CDR2 are SGHNT and YYREEE (reference sequence). V lost 2 bases, J lost 3 bases, and 17 bases lay in between. CDR3 DNA sequence: TGTGCCAGCAGCTTTCCACGAGCGGCCGGTGACACTGAAGCTTTCTTT. It encodes CASSFPRAAGDTEAFF.

V is TRBV7-9 and J is TRBJ1-6; maybe TRBD1 (6 bases). V dropped 5 bases and J dropped 10 bases, with 18 bases sitting between them. The CDR3 totals 15 residues. The germline gives CDR1 SEHNR, CDR2 FQNEAQ (reference sequence). The CDR3 spells CASSPTAGDGSPLHF. The CDR3 coding sequence is TGTGCCAGCAGCCCAACGGCAGGGGACGGCTCACCCCTCCACTTT.

The V call is TRBV15, the J call TRBJ2-1, with 11 bases that match TRBD2. Trimming took 3 bases from V and 6 from J; bases not matched to a gene: 10. There are 17 residues in the CDR3. Germline assignment: CDR1 LNHNV and CDR2 YYDKDF (reference sequence). The CDR3 is CATSREAGTSGRNEQFF. CDR3 nucleotides: TGTGCCACCAGCAGGGAGGCCGGGACTAGCGGCCGCAATGAGCAGTTCTTC.

The V call is TRBV11-2, the J call TRBJ1-5, with D perhaps TRBD1 (5 bases). V was pared by 1 base and J by 3 bases, with 13 bases between. The CDR3 sequence is 16 residues long. Germline-derived CDR1 and CDR2 are SGHAT and FQNNGV. The CDR3 nucleotides are TGTGCCAGCAGCTTAGGCGGGAGGGGTCCCAATCAGCCCCAGCATTTT. It specifies CASSLGGRGPNQPQHF.

The chain uses TRBV6-2 or TRBV6-3 and TRBJ1-1, with 11 bases lining up with TRBD1. V shed 5 bases, J shed 1 base, and the junction held 9 bases outside the gene matches. This CDR3 has 17 residues. The germline CDR1 and CDR2 sequences are MNHEY and SVGEGT. The CDR3 region has the DNA TGTGCCAGCAGTCCCCGGGACAGGGGGATAGGGAACACTGAAGCTTTCTTT. Translating gives CASSPRDRGIGNTEAFF.

The rearrangement uses TRBV5-1 and TRBJ1-1, with TRBD1 identical over 9 bases. From germline, CDR1 is SGHRS and CDR2 YFSETQ. V trimming: 2 bases; J trimming: 4 bases; junction bases outside the gene matches: 6. CDR3 size: 15 residues. For the CDR3, the DNA is TGCGCCAGCAGCTTACGGACAGGGGCGATCACTGAAGCTTTCTTT. It codes for CASSLRTGAITEAFF. The full variable domain, completed using reference TRBV5-1 and TRBJ1-1, is KAGVTQTPRYLIKTRGQQVTLSCSPISGHRSVSWYQQTPGQGLQFLFEYFSETQRNKGNFPGRFSGRQFSNSRSEMNVSTLELGDSALYLCASSLRTGAITEAFFGQGTRLTVV.

V usage is TRBV5-1 and J usage is TRBJ2-3; 9 positions agree with TRBD2. Germline CDR1 reads SGHRS; CDR2 reads YFSETQ. Unmatched junction bases numbered 5, after V lost 4 bases and J lost 2 bases. The CDR3 length is 15 residues. As DNA, the CDR3 is TGCGCCAGCAGCCTTAGCGGGAGCTTCACAGATACGCAGTATTTT. Protein: CASSLSGSFTDTQYF.

This chain joins TRBV4-3 and TRBJ2-3; D is possibly TRBD1 (5 bases). This CDR3 has 16 amino acids. CDR1 is LGHNA, CDR2 YSLEER, per germline. Trimming cost V 4 bases and J 5 bases, with 19 bases left between them. This CDR3 is CASSPGGRAMGDTQYF. CDR3 nucleotides: TGCGCCAGCAGCCCGGGTGGCAGGGCCATGGGAGATACGCAGTATTTT.

The CDR3 sequence is CSVIGQGISLGFF. In DNA, the CDR3 is TGCAGCGTTATAGGACAGGGGATATCACTGGGTTTCTTT. The V call is TRBV29-1, the J call TRBJ1-1; 9 positions agree with TRBD1. J gave up 13 bases and V 5 bases, and 14 bases lay outside the gene matches. From germline, CDR1 is SQVTM and CDR2 ANQGSEA. The CDR3 is 13 amino acids. Full variable domain (remainder filled in from reference TRBV29-1 and TRBJ1-1): SAVISQKPSRDICQRGTSLTIQCQVDSQVTMMFWYRQQPGQSLTLIATANQGSEATYESGFVIDKFPISRPNLTFSTLTVSNMSPEDSSIYLCSVIGQGISLGFFGQGTRLTVV.

The CDR3 DNA follows: TGTGCCTGGATGTTACAGGGGGGAGAGACCCAGTACTTC. This sequence encodes CAWMLQGGETQYF. This sequence joins TRBV30 and TRBJ2-5; 8 nucleotides align to TRBD1. The CDR3 totals 13 residues. V lost 4 bases and J lost 4; bases outside the gene matches: 5. Germline V gives CDR1 GTSNPN, CDR2 SVGIG (reference sequence).

This clone has a single count. The chain has TRBV18 and TRBJ2-1; D not certain. Germline V gene sequence: CDR1 KGHSH, CDR2 LQKENI. V shed 3 bases and J shed 7 bases, with 4 bases lying between them. The CDR3 runs to 11 residues. The CDR3 spells CASSPRNEQFF. For the CDR3, the DNA is TGTGCCAGCTCACCGAGGAATGAGCAGTTCTTC. Using reference TRBV18 and TRBJ2-1 for the parts outside the CDR3, the full variable domain is NAGVMQNPRHLVRRRGQEARLRCSPMKGHSHVYWYRQLPEEGLKFMVYLQKENIIDESGMPKERFSAEFPKEGPSILRIQQVVRGDSAAYFCASSPRNEQFFGPGTRLTVL.

The V gene is TRBV4-3, the J gene TRBJ1-1, with 8 bases fitting TRBD1. The junction had 7 bases not matched to a gene; V was cut back by 4 bases and J by 3 bases. The germline gives CDR1 LGHNA, CDR2 YSLEER. This CDR3 is 15 amino acids long. As DNA, the CDR3 is TGCGCCAGCAGCCTCAGGGGGCGCTCGGACACTGAAGCTTTCTTT. Translating it yields CASSLRGRSDTEAFF.

The V gene is TRBV9, the J gene TRBJ1-2, with 9 bases matching TRBD1. Germline V gene lookup returns CDR1 SGDLS and CDR2 YYNGEE. With V trimmed by 3 bases and J by 4 bases, 4 bases remained unmatched. This CDR3 has 14 residues. The CDR3 coding sequence is TGTGCCAGCAGCGGCGGACAGGGGATCTATGGCTACACCTTC. The encoded protein is CASSGGQGIYGYTF.

The gene calls are TRBV9 and TRBJ2-2; TRBD2 agrees at 10 bases. V lost 4 bases and J lost 5; bases outside the gene matches: 8. Per the germline V gene, CDR1 is SGDLS and CDR2 is YYNGEE. This CDR3 region has 16 residues. CDR3 loop: CASSPIPSGSTGELFF. The CDR3 DNA reads as TGTGCCAGCAGCCCGATTCCTAGCGGGAGTACCGGGGAGCTGTTTTTT.

The J gene is TRBJ1-2, the V gene TRBV7-8; no clear D gene. V was clipped by 0 bases and J by 0 bases, with 8 bases between them. This CDR3 has 15 amino acids. Germline CDR1 and CDR2: SGHVS and FQNEAQ. In DNA form, the CDR3 reads TGTGCCAGCAGCTTAGCGGAGTCTGCTAACTATGGCTACACCTTC. Amino acid sequence: CASSLAESANYGYTF.